This T cell receptor (beta chain) was captured by sequencing in a study of blood T cell repertoires in COVID-19. Study overall: The United States, Italy and Spain were the sources of the acute and convalescent COVID-19 samples. The cDNA or gDNA used as material had been derived from T cells, B-cell-depleted T cells, or PBMCs.

The V and J ends lost 4 bases and 7 bases, in that order; junction bases with no gene match: 9. Per germline, CDR1 LGHDT and CDR2 YNNKEL (reference sequence). The CDR3 spans 15 residues. Under the authors' procedure: The assay estimated nucleated cells by amplifying reference gene primers. TCRdb's table, derived via immunoSEQ multiplex PCR, lists solely in-frame clones and lacks some. The V and J calls and clone size come from that table; D and trimming were worked out from the DNA. This table holds 200,000 to 300,000 clones, approximately 88% found once. This clone was counted once. The specimen sequenced was peripheral blood. The clonotype originates from a middle-aged man with acute or convalescent COVID-19. This rearrangement joins TRBV3-1 (or the pseudogene TRBV3-2) to TRBJ2-1; 8 nucleotides align to TRBD2. The CDR3 DNA reads as TGTGCCAGCAGCCGCGGGCCAGCGGGAGAGAATGAGCAGTTCTTC. It yields the protein CASSRGPAGENEQFF.